What follows are 18 T cell receptor beta chains derived from one specimen sequenced in a study of Graves' ophthalmopathy and Graves' hyperthyroidism. The sequenced template was RNA, covering the TCR beta CDR3 region. Second-round multiplex PCR followed a first-round RT-PCR using HTBI primers. TCRdb recomputed calls from the multiplex PCR reads with MiXCR, one row per CDR3 protein. This table holds some 360,000 distinct CDR3 sequences, approximately 18% found once. The sample taken for sequencing was peripheral blood. The receptors were gathered from an adult woman with stable Graves' hyperthyroidism.

This clonotype was counted only a few times. The CDR3 nucleotides are TGTGCCAGCAGCTGGGGCGGACTCTCCTACGAGCAGTACTTC. This encodes CASSWGGLSYEQYF. This rearrangement joins TRBV5-6 to TRBJ2-7; D is possibly TRBD1 or TRBD2 (5 bases each). The CDR3 runs to 14 residues. V lost 3 bases, J lost 0 bases, and 10 bases lay in between. Germline loops: CDR1 SGHDT, CDR2 YYEEEE.

This clonotype was recorded at least ten times. This chain joins TRBV10-1 and TRBJ2-7; TRBD2 aligns across 15 bases. V was clipped by 4 bases and J by 5 bases; unmatched bases: 9. The CDR3 loop spans 17 amino acids. Germline V gives CDR1 WNHNN, CDR2 SYGVQD (reference sequence). The CDR3 nucleotides read TGCGCCAGCAGTGGACGGACTAGCGGGAGGGCCTTCGACGAGCAGTACTTC. Translated, it gives CASSGRTSGRAFDEQYF.

There are many counts of this clonotype. The J gene is TRBJ2-5, the V gene TRBV11-2; D is possibly TRBD2 (6 bases). CDR1 and CDR2 from the germline V gene are SGHAT and FQNNGV. V shed 3 bases and J shed 2 bases, with 13 bases lying between them. The CDR3 sequence is 15 residues long. The CDR3 DNA reads as TGTGCCAGCAGCTTTCGGGGAGGTACTCAAGAGACCCAGTACTTC. It translates to CASSFRGGTQETQYF.

A few counts support this clonotype. This may be a read error: a much more frequent sequence differs by one nucleotide. The CDR3 end shows no conserved phenylalanine or tryptophan, and so a read error is likely. The CDR3 is CASSSDITYEQYS. Written as DNA, the CDR3 is TGTGCCAGCAGTTCCGACATTACCTACGAGCAGTACTCC. The chain has TRBV27 and TRBJ2-7; D is uncertain. Trimming pared 4 bases from V and 2 bases from J, leaving 9 bases between. There are 13 residues in the CDR3. CDR1 is MNHEY, CDR2 SMNVEV, per germline (reference sequence).

This chain links TRBV12-3 or TRBV12-4 with TRBJ1-1; D is uncertain. V gave up 8 bases and J gave up 4 bases, with 14 bases separating them. The CDR3 runs 13 residues. For the CDR3, the DNA is TGTGCCAGCGATACCGGGAGGAGCACTGAAGCTTTCTTT. Its translation: CASDTGRSTEAFF.

The sample holds many counts of this clonotype. The chain employs TRBV30 and TRBJ1-5, with a weak D call TRBD1 (5 bases). Germline assignment: CDR1 GTSNPN and CDR2 SVGIG (reference sequence). This CDR3 has 14 residues. Trimming shortened V by 0 bases and J by 2 bases, and 8 bases separated the two germline ends. The CDR3 bases are TGTGCCTGGAGTGTACTGGGGGGCAATCAGCCCCAGCATTTT. This gives the protein CAWSVLGGNQPQHF.

This clonotype was recorded at least ten times. This CDR3 is CASSYGGAGNTIYF. In DNA form, the CDR3 reads TGTGCCAGCAGTTACGGAGGAGCCGGGAACACCATATATTTT. This chain links TRBV6-5 with TRBJ1-3; D call uncertain. The CDR3 sequence is 14 residues long. The germline gives CDR1 MNHEY, CDR2 SVGAGI. Trimming took off 2 bases at V and 7 bases at J, with 12 bases between the two ends.

The table lists this clonotype with many counts. J is TRBJ1-1 and V is TRBV12-3 or TRBV12-4, with unresolved D. V was shortened by 2 bases and J by 3 bases, with 7 bases between the two germline ends. The CDR3 loop spans 13 amino acids. CDR3 sequence reads: CASSLWPYTEAFF. The CDR3 nucleotides are TGTGCCAGCAGTTTATGGCCGTACACTGAAGCTTTCTTT.

This clonotype occurred many times. The chain carries TRBV10-1 and TRBJ2-7; either TRBD1 or TRBD2 may supply D (7 bases each). V was pared by 6 bases and J by 7 bases, with 25 bases between. The CDR3 extends over 16 amino acids. In germline, CDR1 is WNHNN, CDR2 SYGVQD (reference sequence). DNA for the CDR3: TGCGCCAGCAGCCGACAGGGCGGGGGACCCTGGACTGAGCAGTACTTC. It translates to CASSRQGGGPWTEQYF.

The V and J genes are TRBV5-1 and TRBJ1-3; tentatively, D is TRBD1 (6 bases). Germline CDR1 and CDR2: SGHRS and YFSETQ. V was cut by 0 bases and J by 1 base, with 11 bases left in between. The CDR3 totals 16 residues. The CDR3 DNA reads TGCGCCAGCAGCTTGGGGACAGTGAGGTCTGGAAACACCATATATTTT. Translated: CASSLGTVRSGNTIYF.

This clonotype has at least ten counts. This sequence joins TRBV7-2 and TRBJ2-7; a possible D gene is TRBD2 (7 bases). Trimming removed 6 bases from V and 7 bases from J, with 22 bases in between. Germline V lookup: CDR1 SGHTA, CDR2 FQGNSA. The CDR3 runs to 15 residues. In DNA form, the CDR3 reads TGTGCCAGCAGACAACGATCGGGGGGCGTATGGGAGCAGTACTTC. Its protein product is CASRQRSGGVWEQYF.

This clonotype was recorded a few times. The chain recombines TRBV4-1 with TRBJ2-7, with TRBD1 as a possible D gene (6 bases). Trimming removed 5 bases at V and 2 bases at J, with 16 bases between. The CDR3 contains 15 residues. The germline gives CDR1 MGHRA, CDR2 YSYEKL. The CDR3 DNA follows: TGCGCCAGCAGCAAAATCTTGACAGGCCCCTACGAGCAGTACTTC. It is translated as CASSKILTGPYEQYF.

This clonotype appeared many times. A much larger clone lies a single base off, so this may be a read error. The rearrangement links TRBV12-3 or TRBV12-4 to TRBJ2-7, with a possible D match to TRBD2 (6 bases). The CDR3 contains 15 residues. Trimming pared 3 bases from V and 6 bases from J, leaving 18 bases between. This CDR3 reads CASSFHDSGSSEQYF. The DNA for the CDR3 is TGTGCCAGCAGTTTTCATGATTCCGGGAGCTCCGAGCAGTACTTC.

Ten or more counts support this clonotype. The chain has TRBV28 and TRBJ1-2; no definite D call. Trimming left V 3 bases short and J 8 bases short, with 7 bases between. CDR1 and CDR2 from the germline V gene are MDHEN and SYDVKM. The CDR3 is 11 residues long. DNA of the CDR3: TGTGCCAGCAGTTTGGCGGCGGGCTACACCTTC. Its protein product is CASSLAAGYTF.

This clonotype was found many times. The chain couples TRBV6-1 to TRBJ2-2; weak D call: TRBD2 (5 bases). The CDR3 extends over 14 amino acids. CDR1 MNHNS and CDR2 SASEGT come from the germline V gene. The V end lost 10 bases, the J end lost 3 bases, and 15 bases lay between the germline ends. The CDR3 DNA reads as TGTGCCACCAAAACGAGGGATGACACCGGGGAGCTGTTTTTT. Residues: CATKTRDDTGELFF.

The chain recombines TRBV20-1 with TRBJ2-2, with 8 bases lining up with TRBD2. V trimming: 6 bases; J trimming: 6 bases; junction bases outside the gene matches: 15. This CDR3 region has 16 residues. The germline gives CDR1 DFQATT, CDR2 SNEGSKA (reference sequence). CDR3 loop: CSAPTGPAGVAGELFF. Written as DNA, the CDR3 is TGCAGTGCCCCTACGGGGCCAGCGGGAGTGGCCGGGGAGCTGTTTTTT.

This clonotype was seen at least ten times. This chain uses TRBV6-2 or TRBV6-3 with TRBJ1-2; 7 nucleotides line up with TRBD1. The trim removed 5 bases at V and 1 base at J, leaving 16 bases unmatched. The length of the CDR3 is 18 residues. In germline, CDR1 is MNHEY, CDR2 SVGEGT. CDR3 sequence: CASSPMRQGLFFNYGYTF. The CDR3 DNA sequence: TGTGCCAGCAGTCCAATGAGACAGGGCCTCTTCTTTAACTATGGCTACACCTTC.

The gene calls are TRBV12-3 or TRBV12-4 and TRBJ2-7; 7 bases are shared with TRBD1. The junction had 6 bases not matched to a gene; V was cut back by 5 bases and J by 2 bases. The CDR3 runs to 14 residues. This chain's CDR3 is CASSPGQTTYEQYF. CDR3 in DNA: TGTGCCAGCAGTCCGGGACAGACAACCTACGAGCAGTACTTC.